The subject of this entry is one T cell receptor (beta chain). Germline CDR1 is SGHTA and CDR2 is FQGNSA. The V segment lost 4 bases and the J segment 5 bases; nucleotides outside the gene matches: 11. The CDR3 runs to 16 residues. This sample stems from a study of blood T cell repertoires in COVID-19. Here immunoSEQ multiplex PCR was the method, and the copy in TCRdb shows in-frame clones only, minus some. The repertoire has tens of thousands of clones, approximately 90% of them found once; the top ten carry roughly 5%. The sequence came from a human donor in a cohort sampled during active COVID-19. The specimen was peripheral blood. The chain uses TRBV7-2 and TRBJ2-7, with 10 bases that match TRBD1. In DNA, the CDR3 is TGTGCCAGCAGCTACGGGTGGGGGGACAGGGGAGACGAGCAGTACTTC. Amino acids: CASSYGWGDRGDEQYF.